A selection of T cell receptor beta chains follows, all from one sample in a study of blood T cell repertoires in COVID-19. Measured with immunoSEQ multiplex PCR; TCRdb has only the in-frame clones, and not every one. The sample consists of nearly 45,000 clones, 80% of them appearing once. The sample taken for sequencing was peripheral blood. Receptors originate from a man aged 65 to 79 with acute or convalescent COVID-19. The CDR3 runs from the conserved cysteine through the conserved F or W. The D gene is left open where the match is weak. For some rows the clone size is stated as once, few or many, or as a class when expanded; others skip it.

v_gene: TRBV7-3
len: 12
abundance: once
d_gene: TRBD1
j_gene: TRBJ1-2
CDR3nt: TGTGCCAGCAGCCCGCAGGGACAGGTCGCTTCCTTC
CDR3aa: CASSPQGQVASF

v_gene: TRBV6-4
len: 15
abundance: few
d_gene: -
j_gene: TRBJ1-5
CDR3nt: TGTGCCAGCAGTCAATCGGGGGGACGGAATCAGCCCCAGCATTTT
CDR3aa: CASSQSGGRNQPQHF

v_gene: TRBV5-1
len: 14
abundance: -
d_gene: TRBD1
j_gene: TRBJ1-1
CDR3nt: TGCGCCAGCAGCACCCAGACAGGGAGCACTGAAGCTTTCTTT
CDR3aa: CASSTQTGSTEAFF

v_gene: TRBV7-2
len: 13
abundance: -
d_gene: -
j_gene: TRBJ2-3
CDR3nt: TGTGCCAGCATCTCTTCTCCTGCAGATACGCAGTATTTT
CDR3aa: CASISSPADTQYF

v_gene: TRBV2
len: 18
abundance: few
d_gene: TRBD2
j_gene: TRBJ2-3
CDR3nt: TGTGCCAGCAGAGCCGGGACTAGCGGGGGGCTTAGCACAGATACGCAGTATTTT
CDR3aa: CASRAGTSGGLSTDTQYF

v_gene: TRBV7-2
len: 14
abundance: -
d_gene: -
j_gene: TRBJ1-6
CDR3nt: TGTGCCAGCAGCTTAGGGCAGAAGAATTCACCCCTCCACTTT
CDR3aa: CASSLGQKNSPLHF

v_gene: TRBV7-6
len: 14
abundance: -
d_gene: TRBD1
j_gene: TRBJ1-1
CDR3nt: TGTGCCAGCAGCCAGGGGGCTGTCGACACTGAAGCTTTCTTT
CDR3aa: CASSQGAVDTEAFF

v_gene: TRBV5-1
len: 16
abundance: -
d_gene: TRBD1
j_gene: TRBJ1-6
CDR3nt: TGCGCCAGCAGCTTGGCCCAGGGGGCACGAAATTCACCCCTCCACTTT
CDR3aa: CASSLAQGARNSPLHF

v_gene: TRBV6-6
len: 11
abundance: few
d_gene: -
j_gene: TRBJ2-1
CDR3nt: TGTGCCAGCAGTGTCATGAATGAGCAGTTCTTC
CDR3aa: CASSVMNEQFF

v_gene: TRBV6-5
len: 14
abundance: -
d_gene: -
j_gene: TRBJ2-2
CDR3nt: TGTGCCAGCAGACCGACAGGGAACACCGGGGAGCTGTTTTTT
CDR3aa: CASRPTGNTGELFF

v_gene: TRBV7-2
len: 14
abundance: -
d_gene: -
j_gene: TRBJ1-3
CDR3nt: TGTGCCAGCAGCTTAGATTGGCAGGGAAACACCATATATTTT
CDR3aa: CASSLDWQGNTIYF

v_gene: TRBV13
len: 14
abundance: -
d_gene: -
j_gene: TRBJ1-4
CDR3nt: TGTGCCAGCAGCTTTGGACAAGCTAATGAAAAACTGTTTTTT
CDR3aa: CASSFGQANEKLFF

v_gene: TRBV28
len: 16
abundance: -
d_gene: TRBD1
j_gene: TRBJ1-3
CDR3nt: TGTGCCAGCACCTTTAGGGACAGATACTCTGGAAACACCATATATTTT
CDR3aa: CASTFRDRYSGNTIYF

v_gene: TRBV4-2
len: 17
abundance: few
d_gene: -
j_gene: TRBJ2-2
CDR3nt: TGTGCCAGCAGCCAAGATCTCTTGGGGGCCAACACCGGGGAGCTGTTTTTT
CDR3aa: CASSQDLLGANTGELFF

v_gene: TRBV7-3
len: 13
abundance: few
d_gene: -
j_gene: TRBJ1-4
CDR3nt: TGTGCCAGCAGCCCTGGGGGGGGAGGAAAACTGTTTTTT
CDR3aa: CASSPGGGGKLFF

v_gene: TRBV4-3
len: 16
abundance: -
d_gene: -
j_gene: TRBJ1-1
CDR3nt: TGCGCCAGCAGCCAGAAGTCGACAGGCGGTTGGACTGAAGCTTTCTTT
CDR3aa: CASSQKSTGGWTEAFF